This TCR beta chain was profiled in a study of blood T cell repertoires in COVID-19. Looking at the study overall: Spain, Italy and the United States supplied samples that represented acute and convalescent COVID-19. In each case, the material was cDNA or gDNA derived from T cells, B-cell-depleted T cells, or PBMCs.

Germline-derived CDR1 and CDR2 are SGHTA and FQGNSA. V was pared by 4 bases and J by 4 bases, with 5 bases of the junction left unmatched. The CDR3 length is 15 residues. Per the original methods: The assay estimated nucleated cells by amplifying reference gene primers. Only in-frame clones appear in the TCRdb table, and some are missing; sequencing was by immunoSEQ multiplex PCR. The D gene and trimming were derived from the DNA, and the V and J assignments and clone size from that table. The sample has 60,000 or so clones; 75% to 90% are singletons. The J gene is TRBJ2-7, the V gene TRBV7-2, with 12 bases identical to TRBD2. The sequenced sample was peripheral blood. The clonotype was recovered from a human donor with active COVID-19. The donor label of this sample is uncertain. The CDR3 reads CASSSRTSGEYEQYF. In nucleotides, the CDR3 is TGTGCCAGCAGCTCCCGGACTAGCGGGGAGTACGAGCAGTACTTC.